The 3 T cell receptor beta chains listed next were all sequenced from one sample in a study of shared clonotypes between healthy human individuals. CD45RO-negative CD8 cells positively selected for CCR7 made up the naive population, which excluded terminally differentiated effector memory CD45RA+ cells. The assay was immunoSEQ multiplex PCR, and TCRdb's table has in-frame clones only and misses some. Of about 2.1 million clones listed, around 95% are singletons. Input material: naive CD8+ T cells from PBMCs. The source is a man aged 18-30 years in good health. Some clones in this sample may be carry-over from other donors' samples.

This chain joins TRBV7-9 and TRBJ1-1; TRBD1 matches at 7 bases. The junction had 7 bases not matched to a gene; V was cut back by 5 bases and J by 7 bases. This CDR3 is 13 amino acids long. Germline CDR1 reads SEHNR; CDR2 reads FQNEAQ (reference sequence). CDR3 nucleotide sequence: TGTGCCAGCAGCCGTGGGACAGACCTTGAAGCTTTCTTT. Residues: CASSRGTDLEAFF.

Written as DNA, the CDR3 is TGTGCCAGCAGCTTGCTCGAGGGTTACGAGCAGTACTTC. The encoded protein is CASSLLEGYEQYF. The V gene is TRBV5-6, the J gene TRBJ2-7; D is possibly TRBD2 (5 bases). CDR1 is SGHDT and CDR2 is YYEEEE in the germline V gene. V was clipped by 1 base and J by 4 bases, with 9 bases between them. This CDR3 is 13 amino acids long. Using reference TRBV5-6 and TRBJ2-7 for the parts outside the CDR3, the full variable domain is DAGVTQSPTHLIKTRGQQVTLRCSPKSGHDTVSWYQQALGQGPQFIFQYYEEEERQRGNFPDRFSGHQFPNYSSELNVNALLLGDSALYLCASSLLEGYEQYFGPGTRLTVT.

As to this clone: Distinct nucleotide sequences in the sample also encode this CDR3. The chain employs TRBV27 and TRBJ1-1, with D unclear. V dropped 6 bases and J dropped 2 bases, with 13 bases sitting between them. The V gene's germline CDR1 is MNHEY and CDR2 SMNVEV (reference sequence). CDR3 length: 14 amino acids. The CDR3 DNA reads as TGTGCCAGCAGCCCGCGGGTGGGCAACACTGAAGCTTTCTTT. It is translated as CASSPRVGNTEAFF.